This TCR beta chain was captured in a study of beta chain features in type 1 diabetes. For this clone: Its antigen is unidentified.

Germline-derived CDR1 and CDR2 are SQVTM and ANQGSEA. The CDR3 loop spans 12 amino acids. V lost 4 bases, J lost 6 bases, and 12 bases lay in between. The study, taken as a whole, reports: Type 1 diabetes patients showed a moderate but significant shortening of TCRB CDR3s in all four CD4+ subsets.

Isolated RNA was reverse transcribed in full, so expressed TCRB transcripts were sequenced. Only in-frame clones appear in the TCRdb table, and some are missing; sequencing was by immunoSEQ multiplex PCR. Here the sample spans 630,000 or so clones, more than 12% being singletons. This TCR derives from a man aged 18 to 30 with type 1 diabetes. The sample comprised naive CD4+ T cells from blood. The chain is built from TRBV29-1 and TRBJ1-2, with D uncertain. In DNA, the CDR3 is TGCAGCGTTGTGTCAGATTTCGATGGCTACACCTTC. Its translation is CSVVSDFDGYTF.